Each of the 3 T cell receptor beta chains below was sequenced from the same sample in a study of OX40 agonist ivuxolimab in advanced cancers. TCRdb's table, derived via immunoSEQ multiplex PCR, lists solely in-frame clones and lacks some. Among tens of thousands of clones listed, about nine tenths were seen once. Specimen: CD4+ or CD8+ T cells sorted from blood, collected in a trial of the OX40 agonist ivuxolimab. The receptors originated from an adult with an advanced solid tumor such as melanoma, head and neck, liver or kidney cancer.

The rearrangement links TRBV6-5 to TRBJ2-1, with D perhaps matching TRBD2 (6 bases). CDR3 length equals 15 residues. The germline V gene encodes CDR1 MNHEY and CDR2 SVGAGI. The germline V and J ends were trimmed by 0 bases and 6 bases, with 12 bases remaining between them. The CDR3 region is CASSYSGAGFNEQFF. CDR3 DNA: TGTGCCAGCAGTTACTCGGGAGCGGGTTTCAATGAGCAGTTCTTC.

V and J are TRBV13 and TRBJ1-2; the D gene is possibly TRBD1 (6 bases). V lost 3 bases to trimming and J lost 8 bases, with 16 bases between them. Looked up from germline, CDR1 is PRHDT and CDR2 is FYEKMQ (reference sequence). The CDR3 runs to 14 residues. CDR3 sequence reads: CASSFRGKGDGYTF. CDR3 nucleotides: TGTGCCAGCAGCTTTCGGGGCAAGGGGGACGGCTACACCTTC.

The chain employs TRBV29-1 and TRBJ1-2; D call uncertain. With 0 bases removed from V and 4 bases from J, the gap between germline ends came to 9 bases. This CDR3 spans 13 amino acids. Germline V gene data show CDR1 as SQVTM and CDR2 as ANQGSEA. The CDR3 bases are TGCAGCGTTGAAGATCCCACCGCCTATGGCTACACCTTC. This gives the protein CSVEDPTAYGYTF.